Each of the 18 T cell receptor beta chains below was sequenced from the same sample in a study of T cell clonotyping in hematopoietic cell transplantation. Data came from immunoSEQ multiplex PCR; TCRdb stores just in-frame clones and leaves some out. The repertoire has just over 1,500 clones, 84% of them found once; the top ten carry approximately 5.1%. The input for sequencing was PBMCs, taken 30 days after allogeneic stem cell transplant. These receptors were taken from a male patient in his 30s who had an allogeneic stem cell transplant, so T cells may come from the graft donor. Some clones in this sample may be carry-over from other donors' samples.

J is TRBJ1-4 and V is TRBV29-1, with 11 bases identical to TRBD1. J was trimmed by 2 bases and V by 6 bases; bases with no gene match: 8. The CDR3 sequence is 16 residues long. Germline V gene lookup returns CDR1 SQVTM and CDR2 ANQGSEA. The CDR3 protein is CSVLGQGAGTNEKLFF. The CDR3 DNA is TGCAGCGTACTAGGACAGGGGGCAGGGACTAATGAAAAACTGTTTTTT.

The rearrangement joins TRBV5-1 to TRBJ1-1, with a possible D match to TRBD1 (6 bases). Trimming stripped 1 base from V and 5 bases from J, with 15 bases between. Germline V CDR1 and CDR2: SGHRS, YFSETQ. There are 15 residues in the CDR3. The CDR3: CASSLMWGARTEAFF. The CDR3 DNA is TGCGCCAGCAGCTTGATGTGGGGGGCGAGAACTGAAGCTTTCTTT.

The rearrangement links TRBV7-9 to TRBJ1-1, with D hard to call. Germline-derived CDR1 and CDR2 are SEHNR and FQNEAQ (reference sequence). Deletions cut 3 bases from V and 2 bases from J, with 7 bases between. The CDR3 runs to 13 residues. For the CDR3, the DNA is TGTGCCAGCAGCTTTGGGGATAACACTGAAGCTTTCTTT. It yields the protein CASSFGDNTEAFF.

The chain couples TRBV18 to TRBJ2-7; tentatively, D is TRBD1 (5 bases). Looked up from germline, CDR1 is KGHSH and CDR2 is LQKENI. Deletions cut 2 bases from V and 0 bases from J, with 8 bases between. CDR3 length: 14 residues. The CDR3 DNA sequence: TGTGCCAGCTCACCAGAGACAGCCTCCTACGAGCAGTACTTC. Translating gives CASSPETASYEQYF. Based on the CDR3 plus reference TRBV18 and TRBJ2-7, the full variable domain is NAGVMQNPRHLVRRRGQEARLRCSPMKGHSHVYWYRQLPEEGLKFMVYLQKENIIDESGMPKERFSAEFPKEGPSILRIQQVVRGDSAAYFCASSPETASYEQYFGPGTRLTVT.

This sequence joins TRBV7-6 and TRBJ1-5, with D unresolved. V shed 3 bases and J shed 2 bases, with 5 bases lying between them. Germline V gene data show CDR1 as SGHVS and CDR2 as FNYEAQ. This CDR3 comprises 13 residues. CDR3 sequence reads: CASSFGRNQPQHF. The CDR3 nucleotides are TGTGCCAGCAGCTTTGGACGCAATCAGCCCCAGCATTTT.

J is TRBJ2-3 and V is TRBV5-6; a possible D gene is TRBD2 (5 bases). Germline-derived CDR1 and CDR2 are SGHDT and YYEEEE. The germline V and J ends were trimmed by 0 bases and 1 base, with 12 bases remaining between them. There are 16 residues in the CDR3. The CDR3 DNA reads as TGTGCCAGCAGCTTGGTGGTCCTAGCCGGCACAGATACGCAGTATTTT. Translated: CASSLVVLAGTDTQYF.

DNA for the CDR3: TGTGCCAGCAGTTCCCCTAGACAGCCCCAGCATTTT. Protein: CASSSPRQPQHF. The V gene is TRBV28, the J gene TRBJ1-5; D unresolved. V was clipped by 4 bases and J by 7 bases, with 8 bases between them. CDR1 and CDR2 from the germline V gene are MDHEN and SYDVKM. The CDR3 is 12 amino acids. The full variable domain, its missing parts supplied by reference TRBV28 and TRBJ1-5, is DVKVTQSSRYLVKRTGEKVFLECVQDMDHENMFWYRQDPGLGLRLIYFSYDVKMKEKGDIPEGYSVSREKKERFSLILESASTNQTSMYLCASSSPRQPQHFGDGTRLSIL.

The rearrangement links TRBV7-9 to TRBJ1-1; D is uncertain. CDR1 and CDR2 (germline): SEHNR, FQNEAQ (reference sequence). The germline V and J ends were trimmed by 4 bases and 3 bases, with 15 bases remaining between them. The CDR3 contains 15 residues. The CDR3 here is CASSSPNQIDTEAFF. The CDR3 DNA follows: TGTGCCAGCAGCTCCCCCAATCAGATCGACACTGAAGCTTTCTTT.

This clone turned up a few times. The V gene is TRBV2, the J gene TRBJ1-6; D is uncertain. Germline lookup yields CDR1 SNHLY and CDR2 FYNNEI. V lost 3 bases, J lost 6 bases, and 3 bases lay in between. There are 12 residues in the CDR3. In DNA, the CDR3 is TGTGCCAGCAGTGATACTAATTCACCCCTCCACTTT. It is translated as CASSDTNSPLHF.

CDR3 residues: CASSSRAGVRETQYF. Written as DNA, the CDR3 is TGCGCCAGCAGTAGCCGGGCGGGGGTTAGGGAGACCCAGTACTTC. The gene calls are TRBV10-2 and TRBJ2-5; 7 nucleotides align to TRBD2. Germline CDR1 WSHSY, CDR2 SAAADI. Trimming cost V 5 bases and J 5 bases; bases outside gene matches: 11. The CDR3 covers 15 residues.

This chain joins TRBV11-2 and TRBJ2-5; D unclear. Trimming took 6 bases from V and 4 from J, leaving 9 bases between them. The CDR3 consists of 12 residues. Germline CDR1 and CDR2: SGHAT and FQNNGV. CDR3 amino acids: CASRLVGETQYF. The CDR3 DNA follows: TGTGCCAGCAGACTCGTAGGAGAGACCCAGTACTTC.

The chain links TRBV7-6 to TRBJ2-1, with D perhaps matching TRBD1 (6 bases). Germline V gene data show CDR1 as SGHVS and CDR2 as FNYEAQ. The CDR3 spans 13 residues. V gave up 4 bases and J gave up 9 bases, with 13 bases separating them. CDR3 coding DNA: TGTGCCAGCAGCTCCCCAGGGGCACTTGAGCAGTTCTTC. Encoded protein: CASSSPGALEQFF.

This clone was detected a few times. The chain is built from TRBV14 and TRBJ2-5; D gene ambiguous. This CDR3 has 14 amino acids. CDR1 and CDR2 (germline): SGHDN, FVKESK. Deletions cut 2 bases from V and 2 bases from J, with 9 bases between. The DNA of the CDR3 is TGTGCCAGCAGCCAAAATAGAGCTCAAGAGACCCAGTACTTC. It codes for CASSQNRAQETQYF.

The V and J genes are TRBV30 and TRBJ2-4, with D uncertain. Germline V gives CDR1 GTSNPN, CDR2 SVGIG (reference sequence). The CDR3 runs to 17 residues. With 0 bases removed from V and 0 bases from J, the gap between germline ends came to 15 bases. The chain's CDR3 is CAWSVWGLRSAKNIQYF. The CDR3 DNA is TGTGCCTGGAGTGTCTGGGGTCTTCGATCAGCCAAAAACATTCAGTACTTC.

This clone was counted a single time. This chain joins TRBV9 and TRBJ2-3, with 9 bases lining up with TRBD1. The length of the CDR3 is 15 residues. The V gene's germline CDR1 is SGDLS and CDR2 YYNGEE. Germline trimming cut 3 bases from V and 4 bases from J; bases unmatched to any gene: 6. The CDR3 DNA sequence: TGTGCCAGCAGCGGTACAGGGGGCGAGGCAGATACGCAGTATTTT. Its translation is CASSGTGGEADTQYF.

The CDR3 is CSVGSWSGELFF. CDR3 bases: TGCAGCGTTGGTTCATGGTCCGGGGAGCTGTTTTTT. The V gene is TRBV29-1, the J gene TRBJ2-2; D is uncertain. Trimming pared 4 bases from V and 6 bases from J, leaving 9 bases between. Per germline, CDR1 SQVTM and CDR2 ANQGSEA. There are 12 residues in the CDR3.

As DNA, the CDR3 is TGTGCCAGCAGTATGAACACTGAAGCTTTCTTT. This codes for CASSMNTEAFF. The chain combines TRBV6-5 with TRBJ1-1, with D uncertain. Trimming left V 5 bases short and J 0 bases short, with 1 base between. The length of the CDR3 is 11 residues. In germline, CDR1 is MNHEY, CDR2 SVGAGI.

V gene TRBV7-2 combines with J gene TRBJ2-5; D is uncertain. The germline CDR1 and CDR2 sequences are SGHTA and FQGNSA. The germline V and J ends were trimmed by 6 bases and 3 bases, with 17 bases remaining between them. This CDR3 is 15 amino acids long. For the CDR3, the DNA is TGTGCCAGCAGGCAACCCACCCCGGGTAAAGAGACCCAGTACTTC. The encoded protein is CASRQPTPGKETQYF.